This passage covers 19 T cell receptor beta chains from one sample sequenced in a study of T-cell memory formation after mild COVID-19. TCRdb called the 5' RACE reads again in MiXCR, with one record for every CDR3 protein. The sample contains 400,000 to 500,000 distinct CDR3 sequences, more than 15% of which appear only once. What was sequenced was PBMCs or a T cell subset sorted from them (not recorded which). Every receptor here comes from a man in his late teens or twenties who had mild COVID-19 (a few samples of this study predate the infection). Cell type and time point are not known.

J is TRBJ2-5 and V is TRBV5-1, with 8 bases aligning to TRBD1. The CDR3 is 13 residues long. Germline loops: CDR1 SGHRS, CDR2 YFSETQ. The junction had 4 bases not matched to a gene; V was cut back by 4 bases and J by 5 bases. CDR3 nucleotide sequence: TGCGCCAGCAGCCCAGGGGGCTGGGAGACCCAGTACTTC. It encodes CASSPGGWETQYF. The full variable domain, its missing parts supplied by reference TRBV5-1 and TRBJ2-5, is KAGVTQTPRYLIKTRGQQVTLSCSPISGHRSVSWYQQTPGQGLQFLFEYFSETQRNKGNFPGRFSGRQFSNSRSEMNVSTLELGDSALYLCASSPGGWETQYFGPGTRLLVL.

The genes are TRBV12-3 or TRBV12-4 and TRBJ2-2; D is possibly TRBD1 or TRBD2 (5 bases each). The CDR3 covers 15 residues. Trimming took off 8 bases at V and 0 bases at J, with 13 bases between the two ends. The CDR3 DNA follows: TGTGCCAGCGAGGGGTCAGGGTCGAACACCGGGGAGCTGTTTTTT. Translating it yields CASEGSGSNTGELFF.

Ten or more counts support this clonotype. The chain has TRBV4-1 and TRBJ2-3, with D hard to call. V was pared by 0 bases and J by 2 bases, with 12 bases between. Germline V gene data show CDR1 as MGHRA and CDR2 as YSYEKL. There are 16 residues in the CDR3. The DNA for the CDR3 is TGCGCCAGCAGCCAAGAGACGGCCCCTAACACAGATACGCAGTATTTT. This gives the protein CASSQETAPNTDTQYF.

This clonotype has only a few counts. The V call is TRBV11-2, the J call TRBJ2-7, with TRBD2 as a possible D gene (5 bases). Trimming pared 1 base from V and 6 bases from J, leaving 10 bases between. The CDR3 has 13 residues. Germline V gene data show CDR1 as SGHAT and CDR2 as FQNNGV. The CDR3 sequence: CASSLGWTGEQYV. The CDR3 nucleotides read TGTGCCAGCAGCTTAGGCTGGACTGGCGAGCAGTACGTC.

This sequence joins TRBV3-1 and TRBJ2-2; 14 bases map to TRBD2. The V gene's germline CDR1 is LGHDT and CDR2 YNNKEL (reference sequence). V shed 6 bases, J shed 5 bases, and the junction held 11 bases outside the gene matches. This CDR3 comprises 18 residues. CDR3 DNA sequence: TGTGCCAGCAGACCTGTGGGACTAGCGGGGGCGGGGACCGGGGAGCTGTTTTTT. This encodes CASRPVGLAGAGTGELFF. Full variable domain (remainder filled in from reference TRBV3-1 and TRBJ2-2): DTAVSQTPKYLVTQMGNDKSIKCEQNLGHDTMYWYKQDSKKFLKIMFSYNNKELIINETVPNRFSPKSPDKAHLNLHINSLELGDSAVYFCASRPVGLAGAGTGELFFGEGSRLTVL.

The chain recombines TRBV19 with TRBJ1-5; possibly TRBD1 for D (6 bases). V was pared by 7 bases and J by 6 bases, with 13 bases between. The CDR3 runs 13 residues. Germline CDR1 reads LNHDA; CDR2 reads SQIVND (reference sequence). This chain's CDR3 is CASNGGEVQPQHF. The CDR3 DNA sequence: TGTGCCAGTAATGGGGGCGAAGTTCAGCCCCAGCATTTT.

This clonotype has more than one count but fewer than ten. The chain recombines TRBV12-5 with TRBJ2-6, with D tentatively TRBD1 (5 bases). This CDR3 is built from 17 residues. V was trimmed by 4 bases and J by 4 bases, leaving 17 bases between them. Germline CDR1 reads LGHNT; CDR2 reads FRNRAP. The CDR3 bases are TGTGCTAGTGGTTCCACCCCAGGGTTTTCAGGGGCCAACGTCCTGACTTTC. It specifies CASGSTPGFSGANVLTF. The full variable domain, in which reference TRBV12-5 and TRBJ2-6 provide the parts outside the CDR3, is DARVTQTPRHKVTEMGQEVTMRCQPILGHNTVFWYRQTMMQGLELLAYFRNRAPLDDSGMPKDRFSAEMPDATLATLKIQPSEPRDSAVYFCASGSTPGFSGANVLTFGAGSRLTVL.

This clonotype was detected a few times. This chain joins TRBV6-5 and TRBJ2-3, with a tentative D call TRBD2 (6 bases). Looked up from germline, CDR1 is MNHEY and CDR2 is SVGAGI. Deletions cut 2 bases from V and 6 bases from J, with 15 bases between. The CDR3 has 15 residues. The CDR3, as DNA: TGTGCCAGCAGTTACGGGACTCTTCAGACGGATACGCAGTATTTT. Its protein product is CASSYGTLQTDTQYF.

The chain has TRBV10-3 and TRBJ1-1; tentative D call: TRBD1 (5 bases). V gave up 8 bases and J gave up 5 bases, with 24 bases separating them. Germline CDR1 reads ENHRY; CDR2 reads SYGVKD. This CDR3 region has 16 residues. DNA of the CDR3: TGTGCCATCGCCCGCAATATCCAGGGAGCAGGGACTGAAGCTTTCTTT. It specifies CAIARNIQGAGTEAFF.

This clonotype was picked up a small number of times. The chain joins TRBV6-1 to TRBJ1-5, with unresolved D. This CDR3 comprises 13 residues. Germline assignment: CDR1 MNHNS and CDR2 SASEGT. V dropped 3 bases and J dropped 4 bases, with 7 bases sitting between them. The CDR3 spells CASSERENQPQHF. In nucleotides, the CDR3 is TGTGCCAGCAGTGAGAGGGAAAATCAGCCCCAGCATTTT.

This clonotype turned up a few times. This chain connects TRBV5-5 to TRBJ1-5, with a possible D match to TRBD1 (6 bases). Germline V gene sequence: CDR1 SGHKS, CDR2 YYEKEE (reference sequence). The CDR3 covers 14 residues. V was cut by 0 bases and J by 5 bases, with 9 bases left in between. In nucleotides, the CDR3 is TGTGCCAGCAGCTTGGACGGGGGGCATCAGCCCCAGCATTTT. Its protein is CASSLDGGHQPQHF.

This clonotype turned up a few times. The rearrangement links TRBV20-1 to TRBJ2-3, with 11 bases identical to TRBD1. The V gene end was trimmed by 3 bases and the J gene end by 5 bases; junction bases not matched to a gene: 7. This CDR3 spans 15 amino acids. Looked up from germline, CDR1 is DFQATT and CDR2 is SNEGSKA (reference sequence). The CDR3 DNA sequence: TGCAGTGCTAGCGGACAGGGGGCTTCGGGAGATACGCAGTATTTT. It specifies CSASGQGASGDTQYF.

This clonotype has a handful of counts. V usage is TRBV29-1 and J usage is TRBJ2-3; D might be TRBD2 (7 bases). This CDR3 spans 11 amino acids. V lost 5 bases and J 5 bases, leaving 8 bases between the germline ends. Per the germline V gene, CDR1 is SQVTM and CDR2 is ANQGSEA. Here the CDR3 reads CSVRGGDTQYF. The CDR3 bases are TGCAGCGTTAGGGGGGGAGATACGCAGTATTTT.

This chain uses TRBV20-1 with TRBJ2-1, with TRBD2 matching over 7 bases. Germline CDR1 is DFQATT and CDR2 is SNEGSKA (reference sequence). The V and J ends lost 1 base and 10 bases, in that order; junction bases with no gene match: 1. The CDR3 has 11 amino acids. The CDR3 DNA reads TGCAGTGCTAGAGTACTAGCGGAGCAGTTCTTC. Translated, it gives CSARVLAEQFF.

In its sample, this clonotype was seen a few times. V and J are TRBV20-1 and TRBJ2-5; tentative D call: TRBD2 (5 bases). The length of the CDR3 is 14 residues. The V end lost 3 bases, the J end lost 9 bases, and 20 bases lay between the germline ends. Per germline, CDR1 DFQATT and CDR2 SNEGSKA (reference sequence). CDR3 sequence: CSARAFSLFGAQYF. The CDR3, as DNA: TGCAGTGCTAGGGCTTTTTCGCTCTTCGGGGCCCAGTACTTC.

This clonotype was counted only a few times. V and J are TRBV7-3 and TRBJ2-2; 10 positions match TRBD2. CDR1 SGHTA and CDR2 FQGTGA come from the germline V gene. This CDR3 has 14 residues. The V gene end was trimmed by 8 bases and the J gene end by 0 bases; junction bases not matched to a gene: 0. The CDR3 region has the DNA TGTGCCAGCGGGACTAGCGCGAACACCGGGGAGCTGTTTTTT. Protein product: CASGTSANTGELFF. Filled out from reference TRBV7-3 and TRBJ2-2, the complete variable domain reads GAGVSQTPSNKVTEKGKYVELRCDPISGHTALYWYRQSLGQGPEFLIYFQGTGAADDSGLPNDRFFAVRPEGSVSTLKIQRTERGDSAVYLCASGTSANTGELFFGEGSRLTVL.

Only a few counts were recorded for this clonotype. This rearrangement joins TRBV20-1 to TRBJ2-1; 7 nucleotides match TRBD1. The CDR3 has 14 amino acids. CDR1 is DFQATT, CDR2 SNEGSKA, per germline (reference sequence). This CDR3 is CSLVGDSTSNEQFF. The CDR3 bases are TGCAGCCTGGTGGGGGACAGTACTTCCAATGAGCAGTTCTTC.

V and J are TRBV18 and TRBJ1-2; D call uncertain. The CDR3 consists of 12 residues. The germline V and J ends were trimmed by 3 bases and 6 bases, with 8 bases remaining between them. The germline V gene has CDR1 KGHSH and CDR2 LQKENI. CDR3 protein: CASSPNSHGYTF. Written as DNA, the CDR3 is TGTGCCAGCTCACCGAATAGCCATGGCTACACCTTC.

This clonotype has more than one count but fewer than ten. The V call is TRBV10-1, the J call TRBJ2-1; 9 nucleotides match TRBD1. Germline assignment: CDR1 WNHNN and CDR2 SYGVQD (reference sequence). CDR3 size: 14 residues. Trimming at V came to 7 bases and at J to 8 bases, leaving 9 bases not matched to a gene. The CDR3 protein is CASTDGQGFDEQFF. The CDR3 nucleotides read TGCGCCAGCACCGACGGACAGGGGTTCGATGAGCAGTTCTTC.